The 14 T cell receptor beta chains listed next were all sequenced from one sample in a study of cytomegalovirus exposure and HLA in healthy donors. PCR amplification relied on 60 Vbeta primers (plus 13 Jbeta primers). Assay used: immunoSEQ multiplex PCR; TCRdb lists only in-frame clones, some missing. The sample records around 100,000 clones, approximately 80% being singletons. The sample consisted of PBMCs. The receptors here all came from a woman aged 25 to 39 in good health and CMV-seropositive.

This clone was seen a handful of times. The rearrangement uses TRBV7-9 and TRBJ1-1; possibly TRBD1 for D (5 bases). V was pared by 4 bases and J by 4 bases, with 10 bases between. The germline gives CDR1 SEHNR, CDR2 FQNEAQ (reference sequence). The CDR3 sequence is 13 residues long. CDR3 in DNA: TGTGCCAGCAGCTCCACAGGAAGCACTGAAGCTTTCTTT. As protein: CASSSTGSTEAFF.

This clone was counted only a few times. V gene TRBV11-2 combines with J gene TRBJ2-7, with D unclear. CDR1 and CDR2 from the germline V gene are SGHAT and FQNNGV. V lost 5 bases and J 2 bases, leaving 16 bases between the germline ends. The length of the CDR3 is 15 residues. CDR3 loop: CASSPHSTVAYEQYF. In DNA form, the CDR3 reads TGTGCCAGCAGCCCCCACTCCACGGTAGCCTACGAGCAGTACTTC.

This clone was seen more than once but under ten times. This chain links TRBV5-1 with TRBJ1-1; maybe TRBD1 (5 bases). V lost 4 bases and J 1 base, leaving 11 bases between the germline ends. Per germline, CDR1 SGHRS and CDR2 YFSETQ. The CDR3 is 14 amino acids. The CDR3 reads CASSPQAQNTEAFF. In nucleotides, the CDR3 is TGCGCCAGCAGCCCACAGGCACAGAACACTGAAGCTTTCTTT.

The gene calls are TRBV23-1 and TRBJ2-5; tentative D call: TRBD1 (6 bases). The J call may be incorrect, as the DNA end agrees better with TRBJ2-7. TRBV23-1 is designated an ORF whose function remains uncertain. The CDR3 contains 13 residues. Here the CDR3 reads CASSLGGSYEQYF. The CDR3 DNA sequence: TGCGCCAGCAGTCTAGGGGGTTCCTACGAGCAGTACTTC.

This clone was seen only once. The chain employs TRBV5-1 and TRBJ2-1; TRBD2 matches 13 bases. Germline CDR1 is SGHRS and CDR2 is YFSETQ. V gave up 4 bases and J gave up 7 bases; unmatched junction bases: 5. This CDR3 has 15 amino acids. The CDR3 DNA sequence: TGCGCCAGCAGCCTGGGACTAGCGGGACTTAATGAGCAGTTCTTC. It is translated as CASSLGLAGLNEQFF.

The chain is built from TRBV6-1 and TRBJ1-5, with 7 bases aligning to TRBD1. Germline V lookup: CDR1 MNHNS, CDR2 SASEGT. The CDR3 covers 13 residues. V was pared by 10 bases and J by 6 bases, with 9 bases of the junction left unmatched. The CDR3 sequence is CATTDRVSQPQHF. In DNA form, the CDR3 reads TGTGCCACCACAGACAGGGTTTCTCAGCCCCAGCATTTT.

V usage is TRBV7-3 and J usage is TRBJ2-7, with 9 bases fitting TRBD1. This CDR3 spans 14 amino acids. Looked up from germline, CDR1 is SGHTA and CDR2 is FQGTGA. V shed 8 bases, J shed 1 base, and the junction held 6 bases outside the gene matches. CDR3 coding DNA: TGTGCCAGCGCCCGGGACAGGGATTCCTACGAGCAGTACTTC. Its translation is CASARDRDSYEQYF. The whole variable domain, remainder taken from reference TRBV7-3 and TRBJ2-7, is GAGVSQTPSNKVTEKGKYVELRCDPISGHTALYWYRQSLGQGPEFLIYFQGTGAADDSGLPNDRFFAVRPEGSVSTLKIQRTERGDSAVYLCASARDRDSYEQYFGPGTRLTVT.

The chain carries TRBV7-8 and TRBJ2-1; 13 bases agree with TRBD2. J gave up 0 bases and V 3 bases, and 11 bases lay outside the gene matches. The germline gives CDR1 SGHVS, CDR2 FQNEAQ. The CDR3 length is 20 residues. CDR3 DNA sequence: TGTGCCAGCAGCTTCGGGACAGGTCGGACTAGCGGGAGCTCCTACAATGAGCAGTTCTTC. Its translation: CASSFGTGRTSGSSYNEQFF.

A remark on this clone: The junction and the germline gene differ at one end; a read error may be behind it. J is TRBJ1-2 and V is TRBV7-9; 9 bases align to TRBD1. Looked up from germline, CDR1 is SEHNR and CDR2 is FQNEAQ (reference sequence). The CDR3 covers 16 residues. The CDR3 DNA sequence: TGTTCCAGCAGCCTACAGGGGGCGCGCGGACGAGGAGGCTACACCTTC. This sequence encodes CSSSLQGARGRGGYTF. Full variable domain (rest looked up from reference TRBV7-9 and TRBJ1-2): DTGVSQNPRHKITKRGQNVTFRCDPISEHNRLYWYRQTLGQGPEFLTYFQNEAQLEKSRLLSDRFSAERPKGSFSTLEIQRTEQGDSAMYLCSSSLQGARGRGGYTFGSGTRLTVV.

This clone appeared many times. The genes are TRBV10-3 and TRBJ2-3, with a tentative D call TRBD2 (6 bases). The CDR3 runs 14 residues. The V gene lost 4 bases and the J gene lost 2 bases, with 10 bases spanning the gap. From germline, CDR1 is ENHRY and CDR2 SYGVKD. CDR3 amino acids: CAISVRDFTDTQYF. CDR3 DNA: TGTGCCATCAGTGTTCGGGACTTCACAGATACGCAGTATTTT.

This clone has only a few counts. The genes are TRBV21-1 and TRBJ2-3; the tabulated D call, TRBD1, remains unverified against the DNA. TRBV21-1 is labeled a pseudogene. The CDR3 loop spans 16 amino acids. CDR3 protein: CASFKAVRGITDTQYF. CDR3 DNA: TGTGCCAGCTTTAAAGCCGTCAGGGGAATTACAGATACGCAGTATTTT.

CDR3 sequence: CASSPRDRETDTQYF. CDR3 DNA: TGTGCCAGCAGCCCCCGGGACAGGGAGACAGATACGCAGTATTTT. This chain uses TRBV9 with TRBJ2-3; 9 positions match TRBD1. Germline V gives CDR1 SGDLS, CDR2 YYNGEE. J gave up 3 bases and V 4 bases, and 6 bases lay outside the gene matches. The length of the CDR3 is 15 residues.

This clone was detected once. The chain links TRBV2 to TRBJ1-1; 7 nucleotides align to TRBD1. The V gene's germline CDR1 is SNHLY and CDR2 FYNNEI. Losses at the gene ends were 6 bases for V and 3 bases for J; bases not matched to a gene: 7. The CDR3 consists of 14 residues. The CDR3 reads CASSLQGIYTEAFF. CDR3 coding DNA: TGTGCCAGCAGCCTACAGGGGATCTACACTGAAGCTTTCTTT.

The rearrangement uses TRBV5-6 and TRBJ2-5, with TRBD2 as a possible D gene (6 bases). Per the germline V gene, CDR1 is SGHDT and CDR2 is YYEEEE. V was cut by 0 bases and J by 4 bases, with 16 bases left in between. This CDR3 spans 16 amino acids. This CDR3 reads CASSLAERGSLETQYF. The DNA of the CDR3 is TGTGCCAGCAGCTTGGCCGAACGGGGGTCCTTAGAGACCCAGTACTTC.